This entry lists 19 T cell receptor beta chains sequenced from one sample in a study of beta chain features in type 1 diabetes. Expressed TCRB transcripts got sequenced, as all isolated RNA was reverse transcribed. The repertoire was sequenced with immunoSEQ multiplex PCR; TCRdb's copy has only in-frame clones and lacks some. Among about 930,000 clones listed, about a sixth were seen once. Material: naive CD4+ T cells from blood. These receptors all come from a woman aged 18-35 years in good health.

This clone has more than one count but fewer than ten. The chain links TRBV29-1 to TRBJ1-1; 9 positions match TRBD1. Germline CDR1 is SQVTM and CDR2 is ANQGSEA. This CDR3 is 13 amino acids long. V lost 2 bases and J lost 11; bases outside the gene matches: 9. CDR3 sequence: CSVELGQGDRAFF. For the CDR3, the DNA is TGCAGCGTTGAACTGGGACAGGGAGATCGCGCTTTCTTT.

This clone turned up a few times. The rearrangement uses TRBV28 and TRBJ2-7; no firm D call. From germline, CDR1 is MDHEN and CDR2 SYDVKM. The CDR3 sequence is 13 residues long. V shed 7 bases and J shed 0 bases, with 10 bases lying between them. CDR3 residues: CASTNSDSYEQYF. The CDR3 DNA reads TGTGCCAGCACTAACTCGGACTCCTACGAGCAGTACTTC. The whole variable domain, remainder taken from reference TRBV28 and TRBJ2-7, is DVKVTQSSRYLVKRTGEKVFLECVQDMDHENMFWYRQDPGLGLRLIYFSYDVKMKEKGDIPEGYSVSREKKERFSLILESASTNQTSMYLCASTNSDSYEQYFGPGTRLTVT.

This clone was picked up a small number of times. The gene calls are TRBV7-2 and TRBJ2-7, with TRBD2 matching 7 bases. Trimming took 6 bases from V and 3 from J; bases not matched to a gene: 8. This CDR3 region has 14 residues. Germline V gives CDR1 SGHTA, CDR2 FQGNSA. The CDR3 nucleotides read TGTGCCAGCAGGATGGGCGGGAGCGACTACGAGCAGTACTTC. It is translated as CASRMGGSDYEQYF.

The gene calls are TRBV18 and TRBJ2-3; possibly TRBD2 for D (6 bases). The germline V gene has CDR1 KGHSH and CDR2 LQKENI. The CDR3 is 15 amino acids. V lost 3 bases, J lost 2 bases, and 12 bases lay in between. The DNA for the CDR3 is TGTGCCAGCTCACCTGTGTCGGGAGTCACAGATACGCAGTATTTT. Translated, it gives CASSPVSGVTDTQYF.

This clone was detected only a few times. DNA for the CDR3: TGTGCCACCAGAGGGATGATCAGCAATCAGCCCCAGCATTTT. Its translation: CATRGMISNQPQHF. The chain couples TRBV14 to TRBJ1-5; D ambiguous. V was pared by 10 bases and J by 1 base, with 14 bases between. The CDR3 totals 14 residues. Germline V CDR1 and CDR2: SGHDN, FVKESK.

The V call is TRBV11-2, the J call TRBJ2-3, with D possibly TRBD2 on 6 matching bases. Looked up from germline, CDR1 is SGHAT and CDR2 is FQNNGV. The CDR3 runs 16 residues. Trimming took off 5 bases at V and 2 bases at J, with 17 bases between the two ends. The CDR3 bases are TGTGCCAGCAGCCCCGCCCGGGGACTCCCCACAGATACGCAGTATTTT. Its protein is CASSPARGLPTDTQYF. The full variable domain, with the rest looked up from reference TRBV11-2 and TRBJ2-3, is EAGVAQSPRYKIIEKRQSVAFWCNPISGHATLYWYQQILGQGPKLLIQFQNNGVVDDSQLPKDRFSAERLKGVDSTLKIQPAKLEDSAVYLCASSPARGLPTDTQYFGPGTRLTVL.

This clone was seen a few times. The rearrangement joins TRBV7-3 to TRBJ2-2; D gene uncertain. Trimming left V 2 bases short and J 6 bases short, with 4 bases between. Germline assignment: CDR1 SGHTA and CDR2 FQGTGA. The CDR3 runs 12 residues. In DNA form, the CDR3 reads TGTGCCAGCAGCTTAGGGCCCGGGGAGCTGTTTTTT. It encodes CASSLGPGELFF.

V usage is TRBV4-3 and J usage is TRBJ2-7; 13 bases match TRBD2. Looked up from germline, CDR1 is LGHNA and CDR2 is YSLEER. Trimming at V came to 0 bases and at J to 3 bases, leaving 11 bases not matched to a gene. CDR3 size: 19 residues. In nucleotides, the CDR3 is TGCGCCAGCAGCCAAGAGTCGGGGACTAGCGGGGATTTACTCTACGAGCAGTACTTC. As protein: CASSQESGTSGDLLYEQYF.

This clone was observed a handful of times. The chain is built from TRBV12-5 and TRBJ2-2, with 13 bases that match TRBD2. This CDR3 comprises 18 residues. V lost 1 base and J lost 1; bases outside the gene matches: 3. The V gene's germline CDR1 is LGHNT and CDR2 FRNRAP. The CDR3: CASGLGLAGGMNTGELFF. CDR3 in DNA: TGTGCTAGTGGTTTGGGACTAGCGGGAGGAATGAACACCGGGGAGCTGTTTTTT.

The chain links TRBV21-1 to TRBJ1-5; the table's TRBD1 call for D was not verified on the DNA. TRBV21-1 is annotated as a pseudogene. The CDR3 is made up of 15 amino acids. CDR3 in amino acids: CASSKCRREGQPQHF. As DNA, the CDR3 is TGTGCCAGCAGCAAATGCCGCAGGGAAGGCCAGCCCCAGCATTTT.

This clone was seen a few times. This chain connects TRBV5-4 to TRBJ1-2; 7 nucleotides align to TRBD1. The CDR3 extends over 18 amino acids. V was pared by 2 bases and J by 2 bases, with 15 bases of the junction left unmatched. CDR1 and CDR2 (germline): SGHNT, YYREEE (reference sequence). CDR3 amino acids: CASSFGGQIRAGNYGYTF. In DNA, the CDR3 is TGTGCCAGCAGCTTCGGGGGACAGATAAGGGCGGGGAACTATGGCTACACCTTC.

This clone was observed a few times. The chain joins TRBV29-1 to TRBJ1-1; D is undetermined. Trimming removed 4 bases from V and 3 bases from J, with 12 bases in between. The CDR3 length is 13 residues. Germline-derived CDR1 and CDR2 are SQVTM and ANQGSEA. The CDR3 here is CSVVSGSDTEAFF. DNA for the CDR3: TGCAGCGTTGTGTCGGGGTCGGACACTGAAGCTTTCTTT.

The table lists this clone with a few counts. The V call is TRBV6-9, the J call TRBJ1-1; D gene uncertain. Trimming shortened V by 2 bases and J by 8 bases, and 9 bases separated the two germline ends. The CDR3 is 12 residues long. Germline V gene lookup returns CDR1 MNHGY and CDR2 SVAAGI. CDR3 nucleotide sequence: TGTGCCAGCAGTTATCCCGATAAAGAAGCTTTCTTT. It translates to CASSYPDKEAFF.

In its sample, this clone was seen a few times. In DNA, the CDR3 is TGTGCCAGTAGAGGGGGGCGCCGGAATGAGCAGTTCTTC. It translates to CASRGGRRNEQFF. This sequence joins TRBV19 and TRBJ2-1; D tentatively fits TRBD1 or TRBD2 (6 bases each). CDR3 length: 13 residues. V lost 6 bases to trimming and J lost 7 bases, with 13 bases between them. The germline V gene has CDR1 LNHDA and CDR2 SQIVND (reference sequence).

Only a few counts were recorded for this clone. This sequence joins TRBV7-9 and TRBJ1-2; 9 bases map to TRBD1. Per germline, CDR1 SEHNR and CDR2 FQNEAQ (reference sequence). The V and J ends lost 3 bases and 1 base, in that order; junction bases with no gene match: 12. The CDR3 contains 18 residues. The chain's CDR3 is CASSLGQGASLVNYGYTF. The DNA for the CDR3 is TGTGCCAGCAGCTTGGGACAGGGCGCCTCTCTAGTTAACTATGGCTACACCTTC.

The CDR3 reads CSVVSGLRAQGDQAFF. The CDR3 nucleotides read TGCAGCGTTGTGAGTGGGTTGAGGGCACAGGGGGATCAAGCTTTCTTT. The chain combines TRBV29-1 with TRBJ1-1; 8 bases agree with TRBD1. The ends lost 4 bases at V and 9 bases at J; junction bases unmatched: 19. Looked up from germline, CDR1 is SQVTM and CDR2 is ANQGSEA. The CDR3 contains 16 residues.

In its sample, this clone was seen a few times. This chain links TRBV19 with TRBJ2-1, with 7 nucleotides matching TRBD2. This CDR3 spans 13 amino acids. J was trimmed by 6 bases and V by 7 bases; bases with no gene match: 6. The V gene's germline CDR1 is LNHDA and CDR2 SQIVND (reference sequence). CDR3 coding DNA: TGTGCCAGTACTTGGACTAGGGGCAATGAGCAGTTCTTC. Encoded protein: CASTWTRGNEQFF.

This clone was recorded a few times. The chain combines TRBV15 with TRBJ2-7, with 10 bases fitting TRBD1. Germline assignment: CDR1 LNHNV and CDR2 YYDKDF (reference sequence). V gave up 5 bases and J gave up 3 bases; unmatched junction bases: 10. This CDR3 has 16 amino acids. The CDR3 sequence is CATSSPSGTGVYEQYF. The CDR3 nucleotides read TGTGCCACCAGCTCACCGTCCGGGACAGGGGTCTACGAGCAGTACTTC.

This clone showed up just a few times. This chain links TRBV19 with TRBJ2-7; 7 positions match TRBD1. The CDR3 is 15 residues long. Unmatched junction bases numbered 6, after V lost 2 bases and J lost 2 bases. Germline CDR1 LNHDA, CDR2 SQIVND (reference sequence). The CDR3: CASSIPGQMAYEQYF. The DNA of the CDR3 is TGTGCCAGTAGTATACCGGGACAGATGGCCTACGAGCAGTACTTC.